What follows are 8 T cell receptor beta chains derived from one specimen sequenced in a study of T cell responses to AZD1222 COVID-19 vaccine. The assay was immunoSEQ multiplex PCR, and TCRdb's table has in-frame clones only and misses some. The table has 130,000 or so clones, roughly nine tenths seen once. The specimen comprised peripheral blood, sampled on day 0 of AZD1222 vaccination. The source of these receptors is an adult in good health.

This chain joins TRBV12-3 or TRBV12-4 and TRBJ1-4; D not certain. The CDR3 runs 13 residues. V was cut by 6 bases and J by 10 bases, with 15 bases left in between. CDR3 sequence (DNA): TGTGCCAGCAGGGGCATCGGGGTGGGAAAACTGTTTTTT. This gives the protein CASRGIGVGKLFF.

This sequence joins TRBV4-3 and TRBJ2-7; no reliable D call. The CDR3 runs to 14 residues. CDR1 is LGHNA, CDR2 YSLEER, per germline. V was pared by 4 bases and J by 0 bases, with 10 bases between. The DNA for the CDR3 is TGCGCCAGCAGCCCTGAATTAACCTCCTACGAGCAGTACTTC. Translation: CASSPELTSYEQYF.

The chain joins TRBV2 to TRBJ1-6, with D possibly TRBD1 on 5 matching bases. The V gene's germline CDR1 is SNHLY and CDR2 FYNNEI. V was pared by 6 bases and J by 5 bases, with 11 bases between. The CDR3 extends over 14 amino acids. CDR3 in amino acids: CASRDNSHNSPLHF. CDR3 coding DNA: TGTGCCAGCAGGGACAACAGCCATAATTCACCCCTCCACTTT.

The V call is TRBV5-1, the J call TRBJ1-2; 7 bases agree with TRBD1. Germline V lookup: CDR1 SGHRS, CDR2 YFSETQ. The CDR3 has 14 amino acids. V lost 4 bases to trimming and J lost 4 bases; unmatched junction nucleotides: 7. The CDR3 DNA is TGCGCCAGCAGCGCTGGACAGGCCACCTATGGCTACACCTTC. It yields the protein CASSAGQATYGYTF.

This chain joins TRBV28 and TRBJ2-7; 7 bases line up with TRBD2. The CDR3 has 16 residues. Germline loops: CDR1 MDHEN, CDR2 SYDVKM. Trimming at V came to 6 bases and at J to 0 bases, leaving 11 bases not matched to a gene. The CDR3 DNA follows: TGTGCCAGCAGCCCCGGAATAGCGGGCTTCTCCTACGAGCAGTACTTC. This translates into CASSPGIAGFSYEQYF.

The rearrangement links TRBV7-8 to TRBJ1-2; 7 nucleotides line up with TRBD1. Per the germline V gene, CDR1 is SGHVS and CDR2 is FQNEAQ. Trimming removed 5 bases from V and 6 bases from J; junction bases left unmatched: 9. The CDR3 contains 14 residues. In nucleotides, the CDR3 is TGTGCCAGCAGCCGAGGGGGCGGAGGTGATGGCTACACCTTC. Its translation is CASSRGGGGDGYTF.

This clone was seen a single time. CDR3 in amino acids: CASSRVGGSGPEAFF. CDR3 DNA: TGTGCCAGCAGCCGGGTAGGGGGGTCAGGGCCTGAAGCTTTCTTT. V is TRBV4-2 and J is TRBJ1-1; possibly TRBD1 for D (6 bases). Trimming removed 4 bases from V and 6 bases from J, with 18 bases in between. The CDR3 length is 15 residues. In germline, CDR1 is LGHNA, CDR2 YNFKEQ.

This chain links TRBV4-1 with TRBJ2-3, with D possibly matching TRBD2 (6 bases). Per germline, CDR1 MGHRA and CDR2 YSYEKL. The CDR3 consists of 17 residues. Trimming pared 0 bases from V and 3 bases from J, leaving 16 bases between. The CDR3 here is CASSQDPLAQRTDTQYF. CDR3 DNA sequence: TGCGCCAGCAGCCAAGATCCGCTAGCGCAAAGGACAGATACGCAGTATTTT.